This passage covers 30 T cell receptor beta chains from one sample sequenced in a study of response to subunit inactivated influenza vaccine. From the RT-PCR reads, TCRdb called clonotypes with MiXCR, one entry per CDR3 protein. This table has 700,000 to 800,000 distinct CDR3 sequences, roughly 18% appearing once. The source material was PBMCs from blood, sampled approximately 5 days after vaccination. These receptors were collected from a man aged 50-60 years who received an inactivated influenza vaccine.

This clonotype showed up just a few times. CDR3 sequence reads: CASSQEEGYGELFF. The CDR3 DNA sequence: TGCGCCAGCAGCCAAGAGGAGGGGTACGGGGAGCTGTTTTTT. The chain has TRBV4-3 and TRBJ2-2, with TRBD2 as a possible D gene (6 bases). Trimming stripped 0 bases from V and 7 bases from J, with 9 bases between. CDR1 and CDR2 from the germline V gene are LGHNA and YSLEER. The CDR3 has 14 amino acids.

The V gene is TRBV11-2, the J gene TRBJ1-1; 9 bases line up with TRBD1. After removal of 1 base from V and 11 bases from J, the junction contained 14 bases not matched to a gene. The CDR3 sequence is 16 residues long. Per the germline V gene, CDR1 is SGHAT and CDR2 is FQNNGV. CDR3 nucleotides: TGTGCCAGCAGCTTAGCTTGGGACAGGGCCCACACCAAGGCTTTCTTT. Translation: CASSLAWDRAHTKAFF. Full variable domain (remainder filled in from reference TRBV11-2 and TRBJ1-1): EAGVAQSPRYKIIEKRQSVAFWCNPISGHATLYWYQQILGQGPKLLIQFQNNGVVDDSQLPKDRFSAERLKGVDSTLKIQPAKLEDSAVYLCASSLAWDRAHTKAFFGQGTRLTVV.

The chain combines TRBV7-9 with TRBJ2-5; maybe TRBD2 (6 bases). The V end was cut by 5 bases, the J end by 2 bases, with 18 bases between. From germline, CDR1 is SEHNR and CDR2 FQNEAQ (reference sequence). The length of the CDR3 is 16 residues. The CDR3 reads CASSLFGGGIQETQYF. The CDR3 DNA sequence: TGTGCCAGCAGCCTATTTGGGGGAGGAATTCAAGAGACCCAGTACTTC.

The CDR3: CSASGGVGNQPQHF. CDR3 in DNA: TGCAGTGCTAGTGGGGGAGTGGGCAATCAGCCCCAGCATTTT. The chain uses TRBV20-1 and TRBJ1-5, with D tentatively TRBD1 (5 bases). CDR1 is DFQATT and CDR2 is SNEGSKA in the germline V gene (reference sequence). The CDR3 covers 14 residues. Trimming took 3 bases from V and 2 from J, leaving 11 bases between them.

The V and J genes are TRBV7-9 and TRBJ2-3; D gene uncertain. The CDR3 is 14 residues long. With 3 bases removed from V and 5 bases from J, the gap between germline ends came to 12 bases. Germline V gene sequence: CDR1 SEHNR, CDR2 FQNEAQ (reference sequence). The CDR3 loop is CASSLAEMEDTQYF. As DNA, the CDR3 is TGTGCCAGCAGCTTGGCTGAAATGGAAGATACGCAGTATTTT.

This clonotype has a handful of counts. This chain links TRBV20-1 with TRBJ2-7, with D maybe TRBD2 (5 bases). The CDR3 sequence is 14 residues long. V was trimmed by 2 bases and J by 2 bases, leaving 13 bases between them. CDR1 is DFQATT and CDR2 is SNEGSKA in the germline V gene (reference sequence). This CDR3 reads CSARNLGLTYEQYF. In DNA, the CDR3 is TGCAGTGCTAGAAACCTAGGACTTACCTACGAGCAGTACTTC.

This clonotype has more than one count but fewer than ten. The chain links TRBV28 to TRBJ2-5, with D maybe TRBD1 (5 bases). The V gene lost 8 bases and the J gene lost 5 bases, with 12 bases spanning the gap. There are 12 residues in the CDR3. CDR1 is MDHEN and CDR2 is SYDVKM in the germline V gene. The CDR3, as DNA: TGTGCCAGCGAACAGGACGGCGAGACCCAGTACTTC. The encoded protein is CASEQDGETQYF.

This clonotype was counted many times. This chain uses TRBV6-1 with TRBJ2-6; D is perhaps TRBD1 or TRBD2 (5 bases each). The V and J ends lost 10 bases and 0 bases respectively, with 16 bases between them. Germline V gene lookup returns CDR1 MNHNS and CDR2 SASEGT. This CDR3 has 16 amino acids. The CDR3 region has the DNA TGTGCCACGGGACCCCTCAGTAGCTCTGGGGCCAACGTCCTGACTTTC. As protein: CATGPLSSSGANVLTF.

This clonotype was counted a few times. The chain couples TRBV7-9 to TRBJ2-7, with 12 positions matching TRBD1. The germline V gene has CDR1 SEHNR and CDR2 FQNEAQ (reference sequence). V gave up 11 bases and J gave up 6 bases; unmatched junction bases: 11. The CDR3 is 14 residues long. The CDR3 protein is CAVTPGTGGFEQYF. Written as DNA, the CDR3 is TGTGCCGTAACACCCGGGACAGGGGGCTTCGAGCAGTACTTC.

This clonotype has more than one count but fewer than ten. The V and J genes are TRBV6-2 or TRBV6-3 and TRBJ1-1, with D uncertain. Germline lookup yields CDR1 MNHEY and CDR2 SVGEGT. This CDR3 has 16 amino acids. V lost 5 bases and J lost 1, with 17 bases in between. The CDR3 reads CASSPHPSSGNTEAFF. The CDR3 DNA reads as TGTGCCAGCAGTCCTCATCCGAGCAGCGGGAACACTGAAGCTTTCTTT.

This clonotype was seen a handful of times. At one end the junction does not follow the germline gene, possibly because of a read error. This chain links TRBV12-3 or TRBV12-4 with TRBJ1-2; D uncertain. The CDR3 extends over 12 amino acids. The CDR3 sequence is CAAGKTVDGYTF. The CDR3, as DNA: TGCGCAGCGGGGAAAACAGTGGATGGCTACACCTTC.

V usage is TRBV7-9 and J usage is TRBJ1-4; the D is unclear. Trimming left V 1 base short and J 8 bases short, with 11 bases between. The CDR3 contains 14 residues. Germline V gene sequence: CDR1 SEHNR, CDR2 FQNEAQ (reference sequence). CDR3 nucleotide sequence: TGTGCCAGCAGCTTAGTCGGCGGCCAGGAAAAACTGTTTTTT. Amino acid sequence: CASSLVGGQEKLFF. Full variable domain (rest looked up from reference TRBV7-9 and TRBJ1-4): DTGVSQNPRHKITKRGQNVTFRCDPISEHNRLYWYRQTLGQGPEFLTYFQNEAQLEKSRLLSDRFSAERPKGSFSTLEIQRTEQGDSAMYLCASSLVGGQEKLFFGSGTQLSVL.

The chain joins TRBV12-3 or TRBV12-4 to TRBJ2-5; tentative D call: TRBD1 (5 bases). Trimming removed 6 bases at V and 5 bases at J, with 19 bases between. The CDR3 is 15 amino acids. CDR3 in DNA: TGTGCCAGCAGGCCCCGGACGGACATCTGGGAGACCCAGTACTTC. Translation gives CASRPRTDIWETQYF.

This clonotype was counted at least ten times. The rearrangement uses TRBV12-3 or TRBV12-4 and TRBJ1-2; D gene unclear. V was trimmed by 3 bases and J by 2 bases, leaving 10 bases between them. CDR3 length equals 14 residues. In DNA form, the CDR3 reads TGTGCCAGCAGTTTCGAGCGCCGGAACTATGGCTACACCTTC. Amino acid sequence: CASSFERRNYGYTF.

V usage is TRBV15 and J usage is TRBJ2-1, with 15 nucleotides matching TRBD2. V gave up 3 bases and J gave up 8 bases; unmatched junction bases: 2. CDR1 and CDR2 from the germline V gene are LNHNV and YYDKDF (reference sequence). The CDR3 runs to 15 residues. CDR3 residues: CATSRGLAGGDEQFF. CDR3 coding DNA: TGTGCCACCAGCAGGGGACTAGCGGGAGGAGATGAGCAGTTCTTC.

This clonotype has at least ten counts. This chain uses TRBV20-1 with TRBJ1-5, with D unclear. This CDR3 is 14 amino acids long. The V gene lost 6 bases and the J gene lost 2 bases, with 14 bases spanning the gap. The germline V gene encodes CDR1 DFQATT and CDR2 SNEGSKA (reference sequence). The CDR3 coding sequence is TGCAGTGCGAGGTCGGGATCTGGCAATCAGCCCCAGCATTTT. Translation gives CSARSGSGNQPQHF.

Here the CDR3 DNA reads TGTGCCAGCAGTTCCGGGACTAGCGGGCCGACCTACAATGAGCAGTTCTTC. This gives the protein CASSSGTSGPTYNEQFF. The chain has TRBV28 and TRBJ2-1, with 12 bases matching TRBD2. The V gene end was trimmed by 4 bases and the J gene end by 2 bases; junction bases not matched to a gene: 6. CDR3 length: 17 amino acids. Germline assignment: CDR1 MDHEN and CDR2 SYDVKM.

V usage is TRBV21-1 and J usage is TRBJ2-3; the table gives TRBD1 as D, unverified against the DNA. TRBV21-1 is described as a pseudogene. The CDR3 is 14 amino acids. The CDR3 bases are TGTGCCAGCAGCAAAGTCGGGGCTGCAGATACGCAGTATTTT. Its translation is CASSKVGAADTQYF.

The chain carries TRBV28 and TRBJ2-4; maybe TRBD1 (5 bases). The CDR3 is 14 amino acids. The germline V gene has CDR1 MDHEN and CDR2 SYDVKM. V dropped 4 bases and J dropped 10 bases, with 17 bases sitting between them. This chain's CDR3 is CASSYGQTNGIQYF. CDR3 sequence (DNA): TGTGCCAGCAGTTACGGACAAACTAACGGGATTCAGTACTTC.

This clonotype was observed a handful of times. CDR3 residues: CASSLTALAVGEQFF. CDR3 nucleotides: TGTGCCAGCAGCTTGACTGCACTAGCGGTCGGAGAGCAGTTCTTC. The gene calls are TRBV6-5 and TRBJ2-1, with 8 positions matching TRBD2. The germline V gene has CDR1 MNHEY and CDR2 SVGAGI. With 6 bases clipped from V and 10 bases from J, the junction kept 14 bases outside the gene matches. The CDR3 is 15 amino acids.

The chain employs TRBV10-2 and TRBJ2-1, with D perhaps TRBD1 or TRBD2 (6 bases each). V was shortened by 5 bases and J by 0 bases, with 20 bases between the two germline ends. This CDR3 is 18 amino acids long. Germline CDR1 is WSHSY and CDR2 is SAAADI. The CDR3 DNA sequence: TGCGCCAGCAGTCGGGGGCCCGGGGAGATTGGCTCCTACAATGAGCAGTTCTTC. As protein: CASSRGPGEIGSYNEQFF.

In its sample, this clonotype was seen once. The chain carries TRBV21-1 and TRBJ2-5. TRBV21-1 is marked as a pseudogene. The CDR3 extends over 14 amino acids. The CDR3 DNA reads as TGTGCCAGCAGCAAAGTGCACTCACAAGAGACCCAGTACTTC. It specifies CASSKVHSQETQYF.

In this sample, this clonotype turned up a few times. The chain uses TRBV7-2 and TRBJ2-2; maybe TRBD2 (6 bases). The CDR3 contains 16 residues. Trimming removed 5 bases from V and 0 bases from J, with 13 bases in between. The germline CDR1 and CDR2 sequences are SGHTA and FQGNSA. The CDR3 loop is CASSRVGGTNTGELFF. The CDR3 region has the DNA TGTGCCAGCAGCCGGGTTGGGGGGACGAACACCGGGGAGCTGTTTTTT.

The rearrangement links TRBV10-2 to TRBJ1-6; D may be TRBD1 (5 bases). CDR3 length equals 14 residues. Germline V gene sequence: CDR1 WSHSY, CDR2 SAAADI. V lost 2 bases and J 7 bases, leaving 9 bases between the germline ends. This CDR3 is CASSEQGGNSPLHF. The CDR3 nucleotides are TGCGCCAGCAGTGAGCAGGGAGGGAATTCACCCCTCCACTTT.

This clonotype has a count of ten or more. J is TRBJ2-1 and V is TRBV6-1, with 11 positions matching TRBD2. CDR1 is MNHNS and CDR2 is SASEGT in the germline V gene. The CDR3 totals 14 residues. J was trimmed by 5 bases and V by 6 bases; bases with no gene match: 3. CDR3: CASRGLAAHNEQFF. The CDR3 DNA follows: TGTGCCAGCAGGGGACTAGCGGCCCACAATGAGCAGTTCTTC.

This clonotype was picked up a small number of times. The J gene is TRBJ2-7, the V gene TRBV5-5; 8 positions match TRBD2. V lost 2 bases and J lost 6; bases outside the gene matches: 7. The V gene's germline CDR1 is SGHKS and CDR2 YYEKEE (reference sequence). This CDR3 has 14 residues. CDR3 sequence: CASSFSGLVSEQYF. The CDR3 DNA sequence: TGTGCCAGCAGCTTCTCGGGACTAGTATCCGAGCAGTACTTC.

The table lists this clonotype with many counts. This chain links TRBV5-1 with TRBJ1-2, with 7 bases that match TRBD1. V trimming: 0 bases; J trimming: 8 bases; junction bases outside the gene matches: 4. The CDR3 totals 13 residues. The germline V gene encodes CDR1 SGHRS and CDR2 YFSETQ. The CDR3 DNA reads as TGCGCCAGCAGCTTGGGACAGGGTAAAGGCTACACCTTC. Its translation: CASSLGQGKGYTF.

This clonotype was seen a few times. The chain carries TRBV24-1 and TRBJ2-3; D is unclear. Looked up from germline, CDR1 is KGHDR and CDR2 is SFDVKD. The V end was cut by 9 bases, the J end by 6 bases, with 15 bases between. This CDR3 has 13 amino acids. The DNA of the CDR3 is TGTGCCACCGCTCACCAGACATTTGATACGCAGTATTTT. Its translation is CATAHQTFDTQYF.

In this sample, this clonotype turned up many times. The genes are TRBV20-1 and TRBJ2-1; 12 nucleotides match TRBD2. This CDR3 is built from 14 residues. Losses at the gene ends were 3 bases for V and 7 bases for J; bases not matched to a gene: 4. CDR1 is DFQATT, CDR2 SNEGSKA, per germline (reference sequence). The CDR3 DNA is TGCAGTGCTAGTAGGACTAGCGGGAAGAATGAGCAGTTCTTC. Its protein is CSASRTSGKNEQFF.

This clonotype appeared a few times. V is TRBV7-2 and J is TRBJ2-5, with 7 bases matching TRBD1. V lost 1 base to trimming and J lost 5 bases; unmatched junction nucleotides: 13. The CDR3 sequence is 17 residues long. CDR1 and CDR2 (germline): SGHTA, FQGNSA. DNA for the CDR3: TGTGCCAGCAGCTTAGTTGGTACTAGGACCAGGGGGGAGACCCAGTACTTC. It yields the protein CASSLVGTRTRGETQYF.